One TCR beta chain is described in this entry. Its antigen remains unknown. Trimming pared 0 bases from V and 13 bases from J, leaving 24 bases between. The CDR3 runs to 15 residues. In germline, CDR1 is GTSNPN, CDR2 SVGIG (reference sequence). PCR involved 60 Vbeta and 13 Jbeta primers. Original handling: In a later analysis, the count reached 80 million or so unique TCR beta chains, with about 12 million shared. Produced via immunoSEQ multiplex PCR; TCRdb's table is partial and in-frame only. V, J and clone size reflect that table, while D and trimming were determined from the DNA. The sample has nearly 110,000 clones; about four fifths are singletons. The data derive from a study of cytomegalovirus exposure and HLA in healthy donors. The wider study: Within the Caucasian-associated ancestry cluster were under 85% of the approximately 370 genotyped donors. Study-wide results and caveats: For most TCR beta V segments, an earlier analysis put the productive rate at about 87% or about 30% of the time. The dataset shows that most TCR sequences were rare, while some public TCRs occurred in many donors.

This TCR was sampled from a woman between 50 and 59 years old in good health and CMV-seropositive. This rearrangement joins TRBV30 to TRBJ1-2; tentative D call: TRBD1 (6 bases). The material sequenced was PBMCs. The CDR3: CAWSVRGLVQAGCTF. The CDR3 DNA is TGTGCCTGGAGTGTAAGGGGGTTGGTGCAGGCTGGGTGCACCTTC.